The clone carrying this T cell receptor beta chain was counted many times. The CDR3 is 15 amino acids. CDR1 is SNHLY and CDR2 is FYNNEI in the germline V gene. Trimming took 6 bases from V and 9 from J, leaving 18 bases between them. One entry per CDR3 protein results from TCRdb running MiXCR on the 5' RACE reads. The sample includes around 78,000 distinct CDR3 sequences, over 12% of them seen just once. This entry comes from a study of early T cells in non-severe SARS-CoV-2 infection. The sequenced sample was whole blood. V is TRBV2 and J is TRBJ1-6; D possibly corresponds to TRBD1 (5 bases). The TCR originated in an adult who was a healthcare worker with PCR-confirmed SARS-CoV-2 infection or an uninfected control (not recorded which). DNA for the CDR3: TGTGCCAGCAGGCCAGGGTCGGGGGGAGCTTCACCCCTCCACTTT. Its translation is CASRPGSGGASPLHF.